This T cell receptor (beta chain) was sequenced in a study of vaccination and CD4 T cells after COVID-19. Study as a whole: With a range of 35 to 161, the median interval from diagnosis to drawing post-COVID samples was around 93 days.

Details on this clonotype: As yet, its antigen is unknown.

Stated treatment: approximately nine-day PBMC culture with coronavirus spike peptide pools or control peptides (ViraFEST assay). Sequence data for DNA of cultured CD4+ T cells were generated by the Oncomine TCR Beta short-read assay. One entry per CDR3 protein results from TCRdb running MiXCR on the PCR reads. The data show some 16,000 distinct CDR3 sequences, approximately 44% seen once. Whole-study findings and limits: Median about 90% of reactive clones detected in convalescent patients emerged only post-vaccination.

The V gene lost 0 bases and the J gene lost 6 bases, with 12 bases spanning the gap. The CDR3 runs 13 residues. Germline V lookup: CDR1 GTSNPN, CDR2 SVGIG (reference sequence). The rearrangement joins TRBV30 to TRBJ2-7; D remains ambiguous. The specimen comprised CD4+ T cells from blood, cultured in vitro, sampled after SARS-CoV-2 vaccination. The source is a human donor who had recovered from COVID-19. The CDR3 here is CAWSVQRTSEQYF. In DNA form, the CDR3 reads TGTGCCTGGAGTGTCCAGCGTACTTCCGAGCAGTACTTC.